These 23 T cell receptor beta chains came from one sample sequenced in a study of identical twins. In TCRdb, the 5' RACE reads were re-called with MiXCR into one record per CDR3 protein. The sample carries about 340,000 distinct CDR3 sequences, roughly 9% recorded once. The source material was naive T cells sorted from blood. These TCRs come from a woman aged 45 to 65 in good health.

The chain carries TRBV9 and TRBJ2-1; 14 bases align to TRBD2. V gave up 5 bases and J gave up 9 bases; unmatched junction bases: 4. Germline-derived CDR1 and CDR2 are SGDLS and YYNGEE. The CDR3 consists of 14 residues. The CDR3 reads CASRGLAGAGEQFF. Here the CDR3 DNA reads TGTGCCAGCAGGGGACTAGCGGGAGCTGGTGAGCAGTTCTTC.

The chain recombines TRBV29-1 with TRBJ2-1, with D perhaps TRBD1 (5 bases). V was shortened by 7 bases and J by 1 base, with 17 bases between the two germline ends. CDR3 size: 15 residues. The germline CDR1 and CDR2 sequences are SQVTM and ANQGSEA. CDR3 residues: CSEAPGPGSYNEQFF. CDR3 nucleotides: TGCAGCGAGGCCCCAGGGCCGGGTTCCTACAATGAGCAGTTCTTC.

In this sample, this clonotype turned up many times. V is TRBV5-1 and J is TRBJ2-3; D may be TRBD1 (6 bases). This CDR3 is 14 amino acids long. Germline-derived CDR1 and CDR2 are SGHRS and YFSETQ. V shed 4 bases and J shed 11 bases, with 20 bases lying between them. The CDR3 sequence: CASSISRASGEQYF. DNA of the CDR3: TGCGCCAGCAGCATTAGCCGGGCCTCAGGGGAGCAGTATTTT.

This clonotype has a count of ten or more. The chain carries TRBV9 and TRBJ1-5; no reliable D call. This CDR3 contains 15 residues. The V end lost 0 bases, the J end lost 3 bases, and 10 bases lay between the germline ends. Germline CDR1 reads SGDLS; CDR2 reads YYNGEE. The CDR3 is CASSVDGKDNQPQHF. The CDR3 bases are TGTGCCAGCAGCGTAGATGGCAAAGACAATCAGCCCCAGCATTTT.

This clonotype has ten or more counts. This chain connects TRBV5-1 to TRBJ2-1, with TRBD2 matching 12 bases. CDR3 length: 17 residues. The trim removed 1 base at V and 9 bases at J, leaving 11 bases unmatched. Germline CDR1 SGHRS, CDR2 YFSETQ. This CDR3 reads CASSLSRLAGVKGEQFF. The CDR3, as DNA: TGCGCCAGCAGCTTGTCTAGACTAGCGGGAGTGAAGGGTGAGCAGTTCTTC. The full variable domain, its missing parts supplied by reference TRBV5-1 and TRBJ2-1, is KAGVTQTPRYLIKTRGQQVTLSCSPISGHRSVSWYQQTPGQGLQFLFEYFSETQRNKGNFPGRFSGRQFSNSRSEMNVSTLELGDSALYLCASSLSRLAGVKGEQFFGPGTRLTVL.

The V call is TRBV11-2, the J call TRBJ2-1; no definite D call. The V end was cut by 3 bases, the J end by 3 bases, with 9 bases between. CDR1 and CDR2 (germline): SGHAT, FQNNGV. This CDR3 region has 14 residues. CDR3: CASSFDPDYNEQFF. CDR3 coding DNA: TGTGCCAGCAGCTTTGATCCGGACTACAATGAGCAGTTCTTC.

This clonotype was observed at least ten times. DNA of the CDR3: TGCGCCAGCAGAAGGGACGGACCCTACGAGCAGTACTTC. Its translation is CASRRDGPYEQYF. V is TRBV5-1 and J is TRBJ2-7; D might be TRBD1 or TRBD2, each matching 5 bases. This CDR3 has 13 amino acids. Germline values: CDR1 SGHRS, CDR2 YFSETQ. The V end was cut by 5 bases, the J end by 2 bases, with 11 bases between.

This clonotype was found many times. This chain uses TRBV29-1 with TRBJ1-5, with TRBD1 matching 11 bases. The trim removed 4 bases at V and 3 bases at J, leaving 8 bases unmatched. CDR3 length equals 16 residues. Germline loops: CDR1 SQVTM, CDR2 ANQGSEA. Here the CDR3 reads CSVVLGQGGPNQPQHF. The CDR3 region has the DNA TGCAGCGTTGTCCTGGGACAGGGGGGCCCCAATCAGCCCCAGCATTTT. Full variable domain (missing parts from reference TRBV29-1 and TRBJ1-5): SAVISQKPSRDICQRGTSLTIQCQVDSQVTMMFWYRQQPGQSLTLIATANQGSEATYESGFVIDKFPISRPNLTFSTLTVSNMSPEDSSIYLCSVVLGQGGPNQPQHFGDGTRLSIL.

In its sample, this clonotype was seen many times. The chain couples TRBV14 to TRBJ2-7; D may be TRBD2 (5 bases). Trimming pared 4 bases from V and 3 bases from J, leaving 10 bases between. Germline V gives CDR1 SGHDN, CDR2 FVKESK. This CDR3 has 13 residues. The CDR3 sequence is CASSPLGDYEQYV. Written as DNA, the CDR3 is TGTGCCAGCAGCCCCCTCGGGGACTACGAGCAGTACGTC.

This clonotype occurred once. The chain combines TRBV5-1 with TRBJ2-1; 7 bases match TRBD2. Trimming removed 0 bases from V and 6 bases from J; junction bases left unmatched: 6. CDR1 and CDR2 from the germline V gene are SGHRS and YFSETQ. CDR3 length: 15 amino acids. The CDR3 coding sequence is TGCGCCAGCAGCTTGGCGACTAGCCTTCTCAATGAGCAGTTCTTC. Residues: CASSLATSLLNEQFF.

The genes are TRBV12-3 or TRBV12-4 and TRBJ2-4; 9 nucleotides match TRBD2. The trim removed 4 bases at V and 3 bases at J, leaving 10 bases unmatched. The CDR3 contains 17 residues. The DNA of the CDR3 is TGTGCCAGCAGTTCCTCTAGCGGGGCCATCTACAAAAACATTCAGTACTTC. This gives the protein CASSSSSGAIYKNIQYF.

This rearrangement joins TRBV28 to TRBJ1-2; 10 positions match TRBD1. This CDR3 spans 13 amino acids. J gave up 3 bases and V 8 bases, and 3 bases lay outside the gene matches. CDR1 and CDR2 (germline): MDHEN, SYDVKM. The CDR3 spells CASEDRGDYGYTF. CDR3 DNA: TGTGCCAGCGAGGACAGGGGGGACTATGGCTACACCTTC.

This clonotype has a count of ten or more. This chain links TRBV5-1 with TRBJ1-4, with TRBD1 as a possible D gene (5 bases). CDR1 is SGHRS, CDR2 YFSETQ, per germline. The CDR3 spans 16 residues. The V end lost 2 bases, the J end lost 7 bases, and 18 bases lay between the germline ends. The CDR3 coding sequence is TGCGCCAGCAGCTTTAGGACATCGGGTTCGGGTGAAAAACTGTTTTTT. It codes for CASSFRTSGSGEKLFF.

The V call is TRBV2, the J call TRBJ2-5, with D perhaps TRBD2 (6 bases). V lost 7 bases to trimming and J lost 5 bases, with 23 bases between them. Germline loops: CDR1 SNHLY, CDR2 FYNNEI. This CDR3 comprises 16 residues. DNA for the CDR3: TGTGCCAGCACCCCTGGGCGGGGAATTTTCTCGGAGACCCAGTACTTC. Translated: CASTPGRGIFSETQYF.

The chain is built from TRBV2 and TRBJ2-7, with unresolved D. The CDR3 has 11 residues. Germline V gene sequence: CDR1 SNHLY, CDR2 FYNNEI. The germline V and J ends were trimmed by 6 bases and 5 bases, with 8 bases remaining between them. The CDR3 DNA reads TGTGCCAGCAGCGAGACGGACGAGCAGTACTTC. Its translation: CASSETDEQYF.

This clonotype came up a few times. The rearrangement joins TRBV5-1 to TRBJ2-3; 10 nucleotides line up with TRBD2. The germline CDR1 and CDR2 sequences are SGHRS and YFSETQ. J gave up 2 bases and V 1 base, and 4 bases lay outside the gene matches. The CDR3 extends over 16 amino acids. Written as DNA, the CDR3 is TGCGCCAGCAGCTTGTATGGACTAGCGGCCACAGATACGCAGTATTTT. Protein: CASSLYGLAATDTQYF. Together with reference TRBV5-1 and TRBJ2-3, the CDR3 gives the full variable domain: KAGVTQTPRYLIKTRGQQVTLSCSPISGHRSVSWYQQTPGQGLQFLFEYFSETQRNKGNFPGRFSGRQFSNSRSEMNVSTLELGDSALYLCASSLYGLAATDTQYFGPGTRLTVL.

This chain joins TRBV20-1 and TRBJ2-1; 9 positions match TRBD2. J lost 8 bases, V lost 6 bases, and 11 bases had no gene match. Per the germline V gene, CDR1 is DFQATT and CDR2 is SNEGSKA (reference sequence). The CDR3 is 14 amino acids. The CDR3 DNA reads as TGCAGTGCCAGAAGCGGGAGGTCTTTTCATGAGCAGTTCTTC. This encodes CSARSGRSFHEQFF.

This rearrangement joins TRBV10-2 to TRBJ2-5; D is perhaps TRBD1 or TRBD2 (5 bases each). CDR1 and CDR2 (germline): WSHSY, SAAADI. CDR3 length equals 16 residues. The V end was cut by 2 bases, the J end by 1 base, with 14 bases between. Here the CDR3 reads CASSEEGGALQETQYF. CDR3 nucleotide sequence: TGCGCCAGCAGTGAGGAGGGTGGGGCCCTCCAAGAGACCCAGTACTTC.

This clonotype has more than one count but fewer than ten. The rearrangement uses TRBV10-2 and TRBJ2-2, with 7 bases identical to TRBD2. The germline V gene has CDR1 WSHSY and CDR2 SAAADI. CDR3 size: 12 residues. V shed 6 bases and J 7 bases; nucleotides not matched to a gene: 2. The CDR3 nucleotides are TGCGCCAGCAGCCGGACTAGCGGGGAGCTGTTTTTT. Protein product: CASSRTSGELFF.

This clonotype was seen more than once but under ten times. V gene TRBV7-9 combines with J gene TRBJ1-2, with 7 bases that match TRBD1. The CDR3 extends over 16 amino acids. The ends lost 10 bases at V and 5 bases at J; junction bases unmatched: 19. Germline loops: CDR1 SEHNR, CDR2 FQNEAQ (reference sequence). For the CDR3, the DNA is TGTGCCACCTATGTGCAGGGGGTAGCGGTACGGTATGGCTACACCTTC. Its protein product is CATYVQGVAVRYGYTF.

This clonotype was seen a few times. The rearrangement joins TRBV2 to TRBJ2-2; D gene unclear. The V end lost 1 base, the J end lost 1 base, and 10 bases lay between the germline ends. The length of the CDR3 is 16 residues. CDR1 is SNHLY, CDR2 FYNNEI, per germline. CDR3 protein: CASSEEGRQNTGELFF. The CDR3 region has the DNA TGTGCCAGCAGTGAAGAGGGTCGACAGAACACCGGGGAGCTGTTTTTT.

Only a few counts were recorded for this clonotype. The chain is built from TRBV20-1 and TRBJ2-3; the D gene is possibly TRBD2 (5 bases). This CDR3 spans 14 amino acids. Germline CDR1 reads DFQATT; CDR2 reads SNEGSKA (reference sequence). V was pared by 5 bases and J by 5 bases, with 17 bases between. The CDR3 DNA is TGCAGTGCTGGACGGGAACACTCAGGAGATACGCAGTATTTT. Its translation is CSAGREHSGDTQYF.

The sample holds a few counts of this clonotype. The CDR3 loop is CASAPNRSSGNTIYF. CDR3 DNA sequence: TGTGCTAGTGCTCCCAACAGGTCCTCTGGAAACACCATATATTTT. The genes are TRBV12-5 and TRBJ1-3; D is perhaps TRBD1 (5 bases). Germline lookup yields CDR1 LGHNT and CDR2 FRNRAP. Trimming left V 7 bases short and J 0 bases short, with 13 bases between. The CDR3 length is 15 residues. Full variable domain (remainder filled in from reference TRBV12-5 and TRBJ1-3): DARVTQTPRHKVTEMGQEVTMRCQPILGHNTVFWYRQTMMQGLELLAYFRNRAPLDDSGMPKDRFSAEMPDATLATLKIQPSEPRDSAVYFCASAPNRSSGNTIYFGEGSWLTVV.